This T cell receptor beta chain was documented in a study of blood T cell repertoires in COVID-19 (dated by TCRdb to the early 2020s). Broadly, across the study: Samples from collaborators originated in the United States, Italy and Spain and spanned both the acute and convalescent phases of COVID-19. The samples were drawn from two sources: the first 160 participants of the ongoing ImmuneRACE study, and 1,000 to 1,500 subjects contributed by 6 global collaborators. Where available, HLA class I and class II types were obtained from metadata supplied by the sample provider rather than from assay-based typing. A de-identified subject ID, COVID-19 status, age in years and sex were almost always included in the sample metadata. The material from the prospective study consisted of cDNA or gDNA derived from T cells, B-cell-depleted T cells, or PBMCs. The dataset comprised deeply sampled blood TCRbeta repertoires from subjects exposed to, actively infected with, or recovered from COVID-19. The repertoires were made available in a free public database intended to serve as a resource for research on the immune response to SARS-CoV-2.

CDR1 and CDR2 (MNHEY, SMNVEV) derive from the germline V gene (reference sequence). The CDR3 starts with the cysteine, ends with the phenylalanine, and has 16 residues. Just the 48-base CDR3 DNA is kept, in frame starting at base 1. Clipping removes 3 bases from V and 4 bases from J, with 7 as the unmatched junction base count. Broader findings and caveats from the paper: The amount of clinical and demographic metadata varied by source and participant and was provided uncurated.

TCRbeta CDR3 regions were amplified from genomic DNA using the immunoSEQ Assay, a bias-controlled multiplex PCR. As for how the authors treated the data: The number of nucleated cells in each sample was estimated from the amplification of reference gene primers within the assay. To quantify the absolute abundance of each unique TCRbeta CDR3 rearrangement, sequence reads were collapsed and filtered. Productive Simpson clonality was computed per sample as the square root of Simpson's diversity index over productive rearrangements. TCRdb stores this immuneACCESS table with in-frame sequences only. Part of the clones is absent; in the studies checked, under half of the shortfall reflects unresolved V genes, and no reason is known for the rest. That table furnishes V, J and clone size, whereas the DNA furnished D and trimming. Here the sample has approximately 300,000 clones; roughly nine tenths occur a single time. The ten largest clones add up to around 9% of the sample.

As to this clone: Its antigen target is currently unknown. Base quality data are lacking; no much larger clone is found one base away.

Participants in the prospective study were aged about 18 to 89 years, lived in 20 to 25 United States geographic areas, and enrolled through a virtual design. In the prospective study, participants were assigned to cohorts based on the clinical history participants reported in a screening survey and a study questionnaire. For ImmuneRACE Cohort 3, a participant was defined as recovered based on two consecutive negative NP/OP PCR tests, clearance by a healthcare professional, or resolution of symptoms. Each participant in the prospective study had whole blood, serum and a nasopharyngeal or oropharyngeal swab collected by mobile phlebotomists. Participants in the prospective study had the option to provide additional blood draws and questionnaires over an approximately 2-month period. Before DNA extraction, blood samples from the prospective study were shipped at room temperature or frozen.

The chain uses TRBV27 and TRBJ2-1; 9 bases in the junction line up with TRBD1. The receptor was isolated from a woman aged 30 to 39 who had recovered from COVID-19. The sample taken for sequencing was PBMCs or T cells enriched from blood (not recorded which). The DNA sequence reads TGTGCCAGCAGTTTGGAACCGGGACAGGGTTACAATGAGCAGTTCTTC. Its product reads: CASSLEPGQGYNEQFF.